This TCR beta chain originates from a study of cytotoxic CD8 clonotypes in ibrutinib-treated CLL (dated by TCRdb to the early 2020s). For the study in its entirety: The cohort had some eleven relapsed/refractory and approximately 15 treatment-naive patients; fewer than 18 were IGHV unmutated. Responses were partial in approximately 24 patients and complete in 2; after median 68 months follow-up, approximately 15 stayed in remission and 12 progressed. The response samples were drawn at a median of around eleven months into treatment, with a range of roughly 6 to 36 months. On average, each sample yielded around 270,000 productive templates and 85,000 to 95,000 productive rearrangements. Longitudinal samples were available for about 30% of the roughly 86 trial participants. Cryopreserved peripheral blood mononuclear cells were collected at three points: before therapy, at response, and at either sustained remission or disease progression. Every remission and progressive disease sample was obtained while ibrutinib was still being received by the patients. Broader findings and caveats from the paper: Sustained-remission and progressing patients did not have matched sampling times, and lymph node repertoires were not examined. Public clonotypes were found to be uncommon and were observed to contract or remain stable during treatment; the increase in clonality was shown to reflect expansion of private clonotypes at ibrutinib response. Baseline clonality was found to be higher than that of age-matched healthy donors and was strongly correlated with circulating CD8+ T-cell counts. An increase in clonality was observed at ibrutinib response, with clonality remaining stable during sustained remission and falling back toward baseline at progression.

The cysteine opens and the phenylalanine closes a CDR3 of 14 amino acids. The entry retains the CDR3 DNA only, 42 bases that are in frame from base 1. CDR1 and CDR2, per the germline V gene, are ENHRY and SYGVKD. For this chain, trimming is 10 bases at the V end and 1 base at the J end, and the number of junction bases without a gene match is 9. For this clone: Its antigen remains unidentified. No base quality values were provided; no much bigger clone lies one nucleotide off.

In the paper's terms, the time point label means: 12 months on ibrutinib. For TCR beta library preparation, approximately 2.2 micrograms of genomic DNA were isolated from cryopreserved PBMCs. Longitudinal blood samples from CLL patients on ibrutinib monotherapy were analyzed using high-throughput TCR beta sequencing. The patients took part in an open-label, single-center phase 2 trial of ibrutinib monotherapy. A MiSeq instrument was used for deep resolution sequencing, which targeted depths ranging from 1 in 1 million up to 1 in 200,000 T cells, with coverage averaging 10x for each clonotype. TCR beta libraries were generated with the immunoSEQ hsTCRB Kit. On the authors' methods: Data were analyzed with ImmunoSEQ Data Assistant and ImmunoSEQ Analyzer, with V, D and J genes assigned per IMGT definitions. Clonality was computed as one minus normalized Shannon entropy of productive rearrangement frequencies, ranging from 0 to 1. Only overrepresented clonotypes making up at least 0.05% of each patient's repertoire were included in the public clonotype analysis. Roughly 12 age-matched healthy donor repertoires from immuneACCESS were used as controls for clonality. TCRdb's version of the immuneACCESS table is confined to in-frame rearrangements and falls short of the full clone set. An unresolved V gene accounts for under half of the shortfall where checked; the remainder is of unknown origin. V and J calls and clone size follow that table, whereas D and trimming were derived from the DNA. The sample has more than 85,000 clones on record, more than 75% of them singletons. The ten most abundant clones make up around 30% of the sample.

This TCR was recovered from a human donor with chronic lymphocytic leukemia. Here the chain combines TRBV10-3 and TRBJ1-2, with 7 bases in between that match TRBD1. The sequencing used PBMCs, collected after 12 months of ibrutinib treatment. Here is the DNA: TGTGCCAGCAGCTGGGGGACAGTTAACTATGGCTACACCTTC. It specifies CASSWGTVNYGYTF.